Listed below are T cell receptor beta chains from one sample, sequenced in a study of radiation and T cells in renal cell carcinoma. The table came from immunoSEQ multiplex PCR; TCRdb's copy has only in-frame clones and leaves some out. The sample includes more than 150,000 clones, roughly 90% of them seen just once. The input for sequencing was blood, taken from a patient whose treatment included radiotherapy and nephrectomy. The receptors stem from a woman aged 50 to 60 with renal cell carcinoma. The CDR3 runs from the conserved cysteine through the conserved F or W. The order of the fields is J gene, CDR3 length, V gene, D gene, clone size, CDR3 DNA, CDR3 protein. The D gene is left open where the match is weak. The size entry is marked missing in some rows and otherwise reads once, few, many or a size class.

J: TRBJ1-6
length: 17
V: TRBV27
D: -
size: -
DNA: TGTGCCAGCAGTTTAGGGCGAGGGGGGCCCAATAATTCACCCCTCCACTTT
CDR3: CASSLGRGGPNNSPLHF

J: TRBJ1-1
length: 16
V: TRBV4-1
D: -
size: -
DNA: TGCGCCAGCAGCCCCATAGGCAGGGATTTGAACACTGAAGCTTTCTTT
CDR3: CASSPIGRDLNTEAFF

J: TRBJ1-4
length: 17
V: TRBV5-1
D: -
size: large
DNA: TGCGCCAGCAGCTTGGAAGGAAACACGTGGACTAATGAAAAACTGTTTTTT
CDR3: CASSLEGNTWTNEKLFF

J: TRBJ2-1
length: 12
V: TRBV7-2
D: -
size: -
DNA: TGTGCCAGCAGCTCACAGGAATCTCAGCAGTTCTTC
CDR3: CASSSQESQQFF

J: TRBJ1-1
length: 15
V: TRBV5-1
D: -
size: -
DNA: TGCGCCAGCAGCTTGGGAGCCTTGACCAACACTGAAGCTTTCTTT
CDR3: CASSLGALTNTEAFF

J: TRBJ1-2
length: 15
V: TRBV9
D: -
size: -
DNA: TGTGCCAGCGGTGGGGACGGATTACGAGGCGGTGGCTACACCTTC
CDR3: CASGGDGLRGGGYTF

J: TRBJ2-5
length: 14
V: TRBV30
D: -
size: -
DNA: TGTGCCTGGTCCGATGCGAGGTTTCAAGAGACCCAGTACTTC
CDR3: CAWSDARFQETQYF

J: TRBJ2-7
length: 11
V: TRBV4-1
D: -
size: -
DNA: TGCGCCAGCGGGATCTCCTACGAGCAGTACTTC
CDR3: CASGISYEQYF

J: TRBJ2-3
length: 14
V: TRBV10-3
D: TRBD1
size: -
DNA: TGTGCCATCATGGGACAGGGGATTGCAGATACGCAGTATTTT
CDR3: CAIMGQGIADTQYF

J: TRBJ2-7
length: 15
V: TRBV7-3
D: TRBD1
size: -
DNA: TGTGCCAGCAGCTTGGGACAGGGGGGGATGTACGAGCAGTACTTC
CDR3: CASSLGQGGMYEQYF

J: TRBJ2-2
length: 15
V: TRBV11-2
D: -
size: -
DNA: TGTGCCAGCAGCTTAGGGCAGGGTGACACCGGGGAGCTGTTTTTT
CDR3: CASSLGQGDTGELFF

J: TRBJ2-3
length: 12
V: TRBV10-3
D: -
size: -
DNA: TGTGCCATCAGTGATAAGAGAGATACGCAGTATTTT
CDR3: CAISDKRDTQYF

J: TRBJ2-7
length: 18
V: TRBV4-3
D: -
size: -
DNA: TGCGCCAGCAGCCAAGATAAGTCGGGCGGGGGCCTCTCCTACGAGCAGTACTTC
CDR3: CASSQDKSGGGLSYEQYF

J: TRBJ1-4
length: 16
V: TRBV19
D: -
size: -
DNA: TGTGCCAGTAGTATCGAGGGGCGGGGAACTAATGAAAAACTGTTTTTT
CDR3: CASSIEGRGTNEKLFF

J: TRBJ2-1
length: 15
V: TRBV19
D: -
size: -
DNA: TGTGCCAGTAGGACGGACGGGAGCTCCTACAATGAGCAGTTCTTC
CDR3: CASRTDGSSYNEQFF

J: TRBJ1-1
length: 13
V: TRBV7-3
D: -
size: -
DNA: TGTGCCAGCAGCTCCTCAGGGGCCACTGAAGCTTTCTTT
CDR3: CASSSSGATEAFF

J: TRBJ2-4
length: 18
V: TRBV7-2
D: TRBD1
size: -
DNA: TGTGCCAGCAGCTTAGGGGTAGGGACAGGAGGAGCCAAAAACATTCAGTACTTC
CDR3: CASSLGVGTGGAKNIQYF

J: TRBJ1-1
length: 15
V: TRBV18
D: -
size: -
DNA: TGTGCCAGCTCAGCAGTCGAGGGGGTGAACACTGAAGCTTTCTTT
CDR3: CASSAVEGVNTEAFF

J: TRBJ2-2
length: 15
V: TRBV5-1
D: -
size: -
DNA: TGCGCCAGCAGCTTGGGACCAGACTCCCGGGGGGAGCTGTTTTTT
CDR3: CASSLGPDSRGELFF

J: TRBJ2-2
length: 13
V: TRBV7-2
D: TRBD1
size: few
DNA: TGTGCCCCGGACAGGGCCGGCACCGGGGAGCTGTTTTTT
CDR3: CAPDRAGTGELFF

J: TRBJ1-1
length: 13
V: TRBV19
D: -
size: -
DNA: TGTGCCAGTAGTCCACTGGACGGGGGTGAAGCTTTCTTT
CDR3: CASSPLDGGEAFF

J: TRBJ2-5
length: 15
V: TRBV6-5
D: -
size: few
DNA: TGTGCCAGCAGTTATAGGCCCGCGGGACGGGAGACCCAGTACTTC
CDR3: CASSYRPAGRETQYF

J: TRBJ1-2
length: 12
V: TRBV6-1
D: -
size: -
DNA: TGTGCCAGCCTAGGGCAGTCCTATGGCTACACCTTC
CDR3: CASLGQSYGYTF

J: TRBJ2-5
length: 13
V: TRBV29-1
D: -
size: -
DNA: TGCAGCGTCCCGATAGACGGGGCAGAGACCCAGTACTTC
CDR3: CSVPIDGAETQYF

J: TRBJ1-2
length: 15
V: TRBV6-6
D: TRBD1
size: -
DNA: TGTGCCAGCAGGGCCGGGACAGAACCCAACTATGGCTACACCTTC
CDR3: CASRAGTEPNYGYTF

J: TRBJ2-7
length: 9
V: TRBV6-5
D: -
size: -
DNA: TGTGCCAGCTCGGGCCGACAGTACTTC
CDR3: CASSGRQYF

J: TRBJ2-7
length: 13
V: TRBV11-2
D: -
size: -
DNA: TGTGCCAGCAGCTTAAGGGAAATCTACGAGCAGTACTTC
CDR3: CASSLREIYEQYF

J: TRBJ1-1
length: 15
V: TRBV14
D: -
size: -
DNA: TGTGCCAGCAGCCAAGATGGGGGAATTGGGACTGAAGCTTTCTTT
CDR3: CASSQDGGIGTEAFF

J: TRBJ2-3
length: 16
V: TRBV6-1
D: -
size: -
DNA: TGTGCCAGCAGTGAAGCGGTGTCCGCACGCACAGATACGCAGTATTTT
CDR3: CASSEAVSARTDTQYF

J: TRBJ1-1
length: 13
V: TRBV19
D: -
size: few
DNA: TGTGCCAGTAGTGAACAGGGAGCCGTGAAAGCTTTCTTT
CDR3: CASSEQGAVKAFF

J: TRBJ1-2
length: 13
V: TRBV7-3
D: -
size: -
DNA: TGTGCCAGCAGCTTGACGGGAGGGGATGGCTACACCTTC
CDR3: CASSLTGGDGYTF

J: TRBJ2-7
length: 13
V: TRBV6-5
D: -
size: -
DNA: TGTGCCAGCAGTGGGACGGTATCCTACGAGCAGTACTTC
CDR3: CASSGTVSYEQYF